This T cell receptor (beta chain) was recovered during a study of PD-1 blockade in mismatch repair-deficient tumors. Study as a whole: Patients had around twelve mismatch repair-deficient cancer types, all previously treated and progressing.

The V gene lost 0 bases and the J gene lost 4 bases, with 9 bases spanning the gap. The CDR3 totals 14 residues. Per germline, CDR1 GTSNPN and CDR2 SVGIG (reference sequence). A word on this clone: The antigen remains unidentified.

Mismatch repair deficiency was confirmed in all patients, by PCR or immunohistochemistry. TCRs were sequenced from three patients responding to pembrolizumab. Study conclusions and caveats: Tumor-resident clones, often absent from pretreatment blood, expanded after pembrolizumab and then contracted.

Clones were sequenced by immunoSEQ multiplex PCR, and TCRdb holds only the in-frame ones, with some missing. Of approximately 17,000 clones detected, about 80% appear once; the ten largest clones hold roughly 1.5%. The TCR comes from an adult with mismatch repair-deficient cancer. The gene calls are TRBV30 and TRBJ2-2; TRBD2 might be the D (6 bases). Sequences were derived from PBMCs, sampled approximately 22 weeks after starting pembrolizumab. CDR3 sequence (DNA): TGTGCCTGGAGTGTAGGGCGGGGCACCGGGGAGCTGTTTTTT. Protein product: CAWSVGRGTGELFF.